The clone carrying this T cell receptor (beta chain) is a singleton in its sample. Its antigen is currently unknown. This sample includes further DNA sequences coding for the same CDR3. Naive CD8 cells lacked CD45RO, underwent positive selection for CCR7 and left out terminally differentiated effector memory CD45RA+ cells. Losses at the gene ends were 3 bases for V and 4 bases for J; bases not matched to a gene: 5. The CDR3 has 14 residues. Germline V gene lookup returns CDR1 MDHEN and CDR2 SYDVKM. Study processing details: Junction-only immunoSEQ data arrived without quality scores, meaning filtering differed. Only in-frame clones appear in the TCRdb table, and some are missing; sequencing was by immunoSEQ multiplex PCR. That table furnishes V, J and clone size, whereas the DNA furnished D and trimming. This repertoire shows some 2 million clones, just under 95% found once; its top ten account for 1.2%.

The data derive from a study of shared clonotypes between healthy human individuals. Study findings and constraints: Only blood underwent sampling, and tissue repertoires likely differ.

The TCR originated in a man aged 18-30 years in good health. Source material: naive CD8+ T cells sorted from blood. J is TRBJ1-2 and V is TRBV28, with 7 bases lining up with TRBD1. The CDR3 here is CASSLGQGGYGYTF. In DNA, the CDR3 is TGTGCCAGCAGTTTGGGGCAGGGGGGCTATGGCTACACCTTC.